These T cell receptor beta chains were read from a single sample in a study of beta chain features in type 1 diabetes. Generated by immunoSEQ multiplex PCR, the TCRdb table keeps only in-frame clones and is missing some. Here the sample spans 600,000 to 650,000 clones, about 14% being singletons. The sample taken for sequencing was naive CD4+ T cells from blood. All receptors derive from a man aged 18 to 29 in good health. The CDR3 runs from the conserved cysteine through the conserved F or W.

CDR3 length,V gene,J gene,CDR3 protein
14,TRBV4-1,TRBJ2-5,CASSQEVAEETQYF
13,TRBV28,TRBJ1-2,CASTIDRGYGYTF
11,TRBV11-2,TRBJ2-7,CASSLGKEQYF
12,TRBV10-3,TRBJ2-3,CATTANTDTQYF
14,TRBV5-1,TRBJ1-2,CASSLEGHSYGYTF
13,TRBV28,TRBJ1-1,CASSLAWGGEAFF
15,TRBV4-1,TRBJ1-1,CASSQVRAPNTEAFF
17,TRBV7-9,TRBJ2-3,CASSLRPQAGGTDTQYF
14,TRBV10-3,TRBJ2-7,CAISETGLSYEQYF
16,TRBV19,TRBJ2-3,CASSIRTGKHRDTQYF
16,TRBV6-5,TRBJ1-2,CASSYSPRSFTYPYTF